One sample yielded the 15 T cell receptor beta chains listed below, sequenced in a study of shared clonotypes between healthy human individuals. The table came from immunoSEQ multiplex PCR; TCRdb's copy has only in-frame clones and leaves some out. The table includes 330,000 or so clones, around 70% detected once. Sequencing input: memory CD4+ T cells sorted from blood. Subset: CD45RA-negative fraction. These TCRs come from a man younger than 40 in good health.

Remarks on this clone: At the DNA level, this CDR3 is encoded by other sequences in the same sample as well. The chain employs TRBV27 and TRBJ2-1, with a tentative D call TRBD1 (6 bases). V lost 2 bases and J lost 4, with 12 bases in between. CDR3 length equals 15 residues. Looked up from germline, CDR1 is MNHEY and CDR2 is SMNVEV (reference sequence). The CDR3, as DNA: TGTGCCAGCAGTTTACTCCAGGGGCCATACAATGAGCAGTTCTTC. The encoded protein is CASSLLQGPYNEQFF.

The chain joins TRBV14 to TRBJ2-1; 14 positions match TRBD2. CDR1 is SGHDN and CDR2 is FVKESK in the germline V gene. Losses at the gene ends were 5 bases for V and 9 bases for J; bases not matched to a gene: 6. The CDR3 is 15 residues long. Here the CDR3 DNA reads TGTGCCAGCAGCGAGGGACTAGCGGGAGTCACTGAGCAGTTCTTC. This translates into CASSEGLAGVTEQFF.

The CDR3 nucleotides read TGTGCCAGCGGAGGGAGGGCCTTTAATGAAAAACTGTTTTTT. Encoded protein: CASGGRAFNEKLFF. This chain connects TRBV6-1 to TRBJ1-4; D unresolved. The V end was cut by 8 bases, the J end by 4 bases, with 14 bases between. CDR1 MNHNS and CDR2 SASEGT come from the germline V gene. The CDR3 has 14 amino acids.

Only a few counts were recorded for this clone. V usage is TRBV25-1 and J usage is TRBJ2-6; either TRBD1 or TRBD2 may fit D (5 bases each). Germline CDR1 reads MGHDK; CDR2 reads SYGVNS. V was trimmed by 10 bases and J by 0 bases, leaving 13 bases between them. The CDR3 runs to 15 residues. Written as DNA, the CDR3 is TGTGCCACCGGGACGGCCGACTCTGGGGCCAACGTCCTGACTTTC. Translated: CATGTADSGANVLTF.

The chain is built from TRBV18 and TRBJ2-1; D gene unclear. V was shortened by 5 bases and J by 0 bases, with 14 bases between the two germline ends. In germline, CDR1 is KGHSH, CDR2 LQKENI. This CDR3 is built from 16 residues. The CDR3 loop is CASSDNTVSSYNEQFF. The CDR3 region has the DNA TGTGCCAGCTCAGACAATACCGTTAGCTCCTACAATGAGCAGTTCTTC.

This chain connects TRBV18 to TRBJ2-2; perhaps TRBD2 as D (6 bases). Looked up from germline, CDR1 is KGHSH and CDR2 is LQKENI. The CDR3 extends over 19 amino acids. The ends were cut back, 4 bases at V and 1 base at J, with 22 bases in the middle. The CDR3 coding sequence is TGTGCCAGCTCACGTATGGGCTTGGAGGGAGACGGGAACACCGGGGAGCTGTTTTTT. Its translation: CASSRMGLEGDGNTGELFF.

The chain combines TRBV5-1 with TRBJ2-5, with a possible D match to TRBD2 (6 bases). The CDR3 has 14 residues. The germline CDR1 and CDR2 sequences are SGHRS and YFSETQ. With 0 bases removed from V and 5 bases from J, the gap between germline ends came to 11 bases. In nucleotides, the CDR3 is TGCGCCAGCAGCTTGGTCGGGAGAGGGGAGACCCAGTACTTC. This sequence encodes CASSLVGRGETQYF.

The chain has TRBV7-9 and TRBJ1-1, with 7 bases identical to TRBD1. This CDR3 contains 14 residues. V was pared by 10 bases and J by 1 base, with 9 bases of the junction left unmatched. The germline CDR1 and CDR2 sequences are SEHNR and FQNEAQ (reference sequence). The CDR3 coding sequence is TGTGCCATCTTTCCCGGGACAGAGAACACTGAAGCTTTCTTT. This encodes CAIFPGTENTEAFF.

The rearrangement joins TRBV5-1 to TRBJ2-2; 7 bases match TRBD2. Germline CDR1 reads SGHRS; CDR2 reads YFSETQ. The CDR3 is made up of 16 amino acids. J gave up 6 bases and V 0 bases, and 8 bases lay outside the gene matches. The CDR3: CASSLGGGSISGELFF. The CDR3 DNA is TGCGCCAGCAGCTTGGGAGGCGGGAGCATCTCCGGGGAGCTGTTTTTT.

This chain links TRBV27 with TRBJ2-1, with D possibly TRBD2 on 6 matching bases. This CDR3 is built from 11 residues. Trimming left V 4 bases short and J 9 bases short, with 7 bases between. CDR1 and CDR2 (germline): MNHEY, SMNVEV (reference sequence). CDR3: CASSWGGEQFF. Written as DNA, the CDR3 is TGTGCCAGCAGTTGGGGAGGTGAGCAGTTCTTC.

The V call is TRBV11-3, the J call TRBJ2-7; the D is unclear. Germline CDR1 and CDR2: SGHNT and YENEEA. Trimming took off 8 bases at V and 3 bases at J, with 14 bases between the two ends. The CDR3 is 13 amino acids. CDR3 nucleotides: TGTGCCAGCTCCGCTTATCCGGGCTACGAGCAGTACTTC. It is translated as CASSAYPGYEQYF.

This chain links TRBV7-9 with TRBJ2-3; no reliable D call. V was clipped by 1 base and J by 1 base, with 6 bases between them. The CDR3 loop spans 14 amino acids. Germline values: CDR1 SEHNR, CDR2 FQNEAQ (reference sequence). CDR3 protein: CASSLDRGTDTQYF. CDR3 sequence (DNA): TGTGCCAGCAGCTTAGATCGTGGCACAGATACGCAGTATTTT.

Details on this clone: This could be a read error, since a much larger clone is one nucleotide away. The chain recombines TRBV5-4 with TRBJ2-5; 7 nucleotides match TRBD1. This CDR3 is built from 13 residues. Germline V gene sequence: CDR1 SGHNT, CDR2 YYREEE (reference sequence). V shed 2 bases and J 3 bases; nucleotides not matched to a gene: 1. This CDR3 reads CASSFGQEETQYF. The CDR3 DNA reads TGTGCCAGCAGCTTTGGACAGGAAGAGACCCAGTACTTC.

The chain couples TRBV18 to TRBJ1-6; TRBD1 matches at 8 bases. CDR1 and CDR2 from the germline V gene are KGHSH and LQKENI. Trimming took 0 bases from V and 8 from J; bases not matched to a gene: 9. The CDR3 consists of 17 residues. The CDR3 reads CASSPPGSGQGDSPLHF. The CDR3 coding sequence is TGTGCCAGCTCACCACCGGGAAGTGGACAGGGAGATTCACCCCTCCACTTT. The complete variable domain, with remaining parts taken from reference TRBV18 and TRBJ1-6, reads NAGVMQNPRHLVRRRGQEARLRCSPMKGHSHVYWYRQLPEEGLKFMVYLQKENIIDESGMPKERFSAEFPKEGPSILRIQQVVRGDSAAYFCASSPPGSGQGDSPLHFGNGTRLTVT.

This clone appeared a few times. The CDR3 DNA follows: TGTGCCAGCAAAACCGGACAGGGTGAGACCGGGGAGCTGTTTTTT. Amino acids: CASKTGQGETGELFF. The chain carries TRBV6-5 and TRBJ2-2, with TRBD1 identical over 8 bases. Germline assignment: CDR1 MNHEY and CDR2 SVGAGI. The junction had 9 bases not matched to a gene; V was cut back by 7 bases and J by 5 bases. The CDR3 has 15 amino acids.